The source of this TCR beta chain is a study of blood T cell repertoires in COVID-19. Study overall: Samples of COVID-19 (acute and convalescent) were obtained from the United States, Italy and Spain.

Per the study methods: Researchers report that nucleated cell counts were estimated from reference gene primer amplification. Sequencing used immunoSEQ multiplex PCR; TCRdb keeps in-frame clones, though not all of them. For V, J and clone size, that table is used; D and trimming come from the DNA. The repertoire includes under 300,000 clones, approximately 86% of them detected once, and about 7.6% sits in the top ten. The CDR3 length is 13 residues. V lost 5 bases to trimming and J lost 3 bases, with 10 bases between them. Germline V gene sequence: CDR1 SGHTA, CDR2 FQGNSA. The sample consisted of peripheral blood. This chain joins TRBV7-2 and TRBJ2-5; a possible D gene is TRBD2 (7 bases). This clonotype was obtained from a woman between 65 and 79 years old with active or convalescent COVID-19. CDR3 sequence reads: CASSLGGEETQYF. DNA of the CDR3: TGTGCCAGCAGCCTAGGGGGGGAAGAGACCCAGTACTTC.